These 8 T cell receptor beta chains originate from one sample sequenced in a study of OX40 agonist ivuxolimab in advanced cancers. Sequenced by immunoSEQ multiplex PCR; TCRdb stores in-frame clones only, minus some. The top ten hold roughly 12% of the sample, which has more than 25,000 clones, 74% seen once. Source: CD4+ or CD8+ T cells sorted from blood, taken in a trial of the OX40 agonist ivuxolimab. These receptors originate from an adult with an advanced solid tumor such as melanoma, head and neck, liver or kidney cancer.

The V gene is TRBV20-1, the J gene TRBJ1-2, with D unclear. This CDR3 contains 11 residues. Germline V gives CDR1 DFQATT, CDR2 SNEGSKA (reference sequence). Trimming took 3 bases from V and 9 from J, leaving 11 bases between them. The CDR3: CSASQTDSYTF. DNA for the CDR3: TGCAGTGCTAGCCAGACTGATAGCTACACCTTC.

This chain connects TRBV9 to TRBJ2-3; TRBD2 matches at 10 bases. This CDR3 contains 12 residues. The ends lost 1 base at V and 12 bases at J; junction bases unmatched: 2. Germline V gene sequence: CDR1 SGDLS, CDR2 YYNGEE. The chain's CDR3 is CASSVLAGAQYF. CDR3 bases: TGTGCCAGCAGCGTACTAGCGGGGGCCCAGTATTTT.

There are a few counts of this clone. The chain has TRBV6-1 and TRBJ1-5, with 7 bases aligning to TRBD1. The J segment lost 5 bases and the V segment lost 9 bases, leaving 7 bases of the junction unmatched. CDR3 length equals 13 residues. The germline CDR1 and CDR2 sequences are MNHNS and SASEGT. The CDR3 nucleotides read TGTGCCAGTACAGGGGAAGGTGATCAGCCCCAGCATTTT. Encoded protein: CASTGEGDQPQHF.

This clone came up a few times. V and J are TRBV10-3 and TRBJ2-4; D is possibly TRBD1 (5 bases). Trimming left V 3 bases short and J 0 bases short, with 12 bases between. Per germline, CDR1 ENHRY and CDR2 SYGVKD. This CDR3 has 16 residues. The DNA for the CDR3 is TGTGCCATCAGTGACCAATTGACAGAAGCCAAAAACATTCAGTACTTC. The encoded protein is CAISDQLTEAKNIQYF.

This clone has just a few counts. The chain uses TRBV6-5 and TRBJ1-1, with 8 bases fitting TRBD1. J lost 5 bases, V lost 2 bases, and 7 bases had no gene match. The CDR3 loop spans 15 amino acids. Germline V gives CDR1 MNHEY, CDR2 SVGAGI. The CDR3 here is CASSYTGRGLTEAFF. The DNA for the CDR3 is TGTGCCAGCAGTTACACCGGCAGGGGGCTGACTGAAGCTTTCTTT.

This chain joins TRBV6-5 and TRBJ1-1; D unresolved. This CDR3 spans 9 amino acids. Germline V gene lookup returns CDR1 MNHEY and CDR2 SVGAGI. V was trimmed by 5 bases and J by 8 bases, leaving 3 bases between them. CDR3 amino acids: CASSKEAFF. The CDR3 DNA follows: TGTGCCAGCAGTAAAGAAGCTTTCTTT.

This clone was detected once. The chain recombines TRBV7-8 with TRBJ2-5; 9 bases align to TRBD1. The J call may be mistaken, given a closer DNA end match to TRBJ2-7. The CDR3 covers 14 residues. CDR1 is SGHVS and CDR2 is FQNEAQ in the germline V gene. In DNA, the CDR3 is TGTGCCAGCAGCCCAGGGACAGGGTTCTACGAGCAGTACTTC. Amino acid sequence: CASSPGTGFYEQYF.

This clone was observed a few times. The CDR3 bases are TGTGCCAGCACAAACCCACTGGGCGGCGAGACCCAGTACTTC. Protein sequence: CASTNPLGGETQYF. The chain carries TRBV7-8 and TRBJ2-5; D ambiguous. Trimming removed 7 bases at V and 5 bases at J, with 17 bases between. The CDR3 is 14 amino acids. The germline gives CDR1 SGHVS, CDR2 FQNEAQ.